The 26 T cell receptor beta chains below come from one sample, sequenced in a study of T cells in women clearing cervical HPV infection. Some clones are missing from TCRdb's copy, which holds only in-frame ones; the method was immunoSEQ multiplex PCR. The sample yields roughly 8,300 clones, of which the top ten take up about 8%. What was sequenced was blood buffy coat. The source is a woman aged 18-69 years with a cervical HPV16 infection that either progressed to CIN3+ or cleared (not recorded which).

This CDR3 reads CASSPRGGGGYTF. CDR3 DNA (partial): TGTGCCAGCAGCCCCCGAGGCGGCGGAGGC. V and J are TRBV11-2 and TRBJ1-2, with no clear D. The read terminates 3 residues before the CDR3 end, so the remaining end is supplied by the germline J gene. This CDR3 contains 13 residues. CDR1 is SGHAT, CDR2 FQNNGV, per germline.

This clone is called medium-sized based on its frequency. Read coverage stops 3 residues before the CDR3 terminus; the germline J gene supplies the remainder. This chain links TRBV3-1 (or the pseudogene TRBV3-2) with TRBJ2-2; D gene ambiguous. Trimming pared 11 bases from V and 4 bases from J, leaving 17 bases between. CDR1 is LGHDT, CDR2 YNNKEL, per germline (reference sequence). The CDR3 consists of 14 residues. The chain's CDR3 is CACSLVRGTGELFF. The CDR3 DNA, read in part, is TGTGCCTGTTCCCTAGTTAGAGGCACCGGGGAG.

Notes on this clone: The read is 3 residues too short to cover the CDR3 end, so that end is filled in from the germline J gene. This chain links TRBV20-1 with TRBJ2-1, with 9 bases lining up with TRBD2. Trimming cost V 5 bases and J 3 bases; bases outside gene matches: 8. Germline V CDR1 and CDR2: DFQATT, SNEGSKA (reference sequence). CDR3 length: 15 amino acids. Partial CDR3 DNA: TGCAGTGCTCCCAGGGGCGGGGGGGACTACAATGAG. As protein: CSAPRGGGDYNE. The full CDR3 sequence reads CSAPRGGGDYNEQFF.

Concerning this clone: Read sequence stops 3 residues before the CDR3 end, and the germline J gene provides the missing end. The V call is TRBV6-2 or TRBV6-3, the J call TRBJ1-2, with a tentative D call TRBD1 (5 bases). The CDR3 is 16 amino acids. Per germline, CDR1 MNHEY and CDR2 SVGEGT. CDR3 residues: CASSYPTTLRDYDYTF. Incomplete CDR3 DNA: TGTGCCAGCAGTTACCCGACTACGTTAAGGGACTACGAC.

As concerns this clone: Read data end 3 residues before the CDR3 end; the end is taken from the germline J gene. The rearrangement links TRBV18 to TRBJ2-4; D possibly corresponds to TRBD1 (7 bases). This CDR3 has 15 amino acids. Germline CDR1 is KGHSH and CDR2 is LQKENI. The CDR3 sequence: CASSFLGGQSYGQYF. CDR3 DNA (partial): TGTGCCAGCTCCTTCCTCGGGGGACAGTCCTATGGT.

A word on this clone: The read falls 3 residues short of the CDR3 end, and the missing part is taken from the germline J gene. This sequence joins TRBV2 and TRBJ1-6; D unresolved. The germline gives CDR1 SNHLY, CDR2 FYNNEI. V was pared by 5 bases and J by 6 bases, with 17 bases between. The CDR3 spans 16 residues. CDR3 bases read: TGTGCCAGCAGTTATAACGGAGCGGACCGTAATTCACCC. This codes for CASSYNGADRNSP. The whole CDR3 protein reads CASSYNGADRNSPLHF.

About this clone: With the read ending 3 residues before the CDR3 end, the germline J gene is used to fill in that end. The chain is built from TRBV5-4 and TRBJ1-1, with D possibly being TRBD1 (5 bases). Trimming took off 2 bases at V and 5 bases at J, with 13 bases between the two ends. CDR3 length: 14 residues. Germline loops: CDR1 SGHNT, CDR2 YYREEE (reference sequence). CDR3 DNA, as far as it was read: TGTGCCAGCAGCTTATTGGTCAGGGAAACTGAA. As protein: CASSLLVRETE. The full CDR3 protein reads CASSLLVRETEAFF.

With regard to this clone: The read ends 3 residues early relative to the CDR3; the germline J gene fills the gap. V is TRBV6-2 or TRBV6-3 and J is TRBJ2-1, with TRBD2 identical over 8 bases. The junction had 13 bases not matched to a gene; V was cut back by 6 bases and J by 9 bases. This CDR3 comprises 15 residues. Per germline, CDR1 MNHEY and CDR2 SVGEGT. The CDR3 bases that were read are TGTGCCAGCAGCACTACTACCGGGGGGGCCCGTGAG. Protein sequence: CASSTTTGGARE. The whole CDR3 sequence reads CASSTTTGGAREQFF.

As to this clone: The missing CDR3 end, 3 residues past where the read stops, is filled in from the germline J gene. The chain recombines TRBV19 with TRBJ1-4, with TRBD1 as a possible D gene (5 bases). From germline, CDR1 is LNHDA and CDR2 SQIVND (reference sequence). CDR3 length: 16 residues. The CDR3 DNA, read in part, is TGTGCCAGTAGTATACGGAGGCACTCTGGGGCCAACGTA. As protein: CASSIRRHSGANV. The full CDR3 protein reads CASSIRRHSGANVLFF.

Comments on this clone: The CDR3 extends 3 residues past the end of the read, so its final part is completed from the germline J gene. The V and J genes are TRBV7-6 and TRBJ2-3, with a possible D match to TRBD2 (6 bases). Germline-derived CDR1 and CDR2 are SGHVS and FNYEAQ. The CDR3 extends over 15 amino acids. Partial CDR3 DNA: TGTGCCAGCAGCCCCTGGACTTCGTCGGGAGAGACG. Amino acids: CASSPWTSSGET. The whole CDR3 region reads CASSPWTSSGETQYF.

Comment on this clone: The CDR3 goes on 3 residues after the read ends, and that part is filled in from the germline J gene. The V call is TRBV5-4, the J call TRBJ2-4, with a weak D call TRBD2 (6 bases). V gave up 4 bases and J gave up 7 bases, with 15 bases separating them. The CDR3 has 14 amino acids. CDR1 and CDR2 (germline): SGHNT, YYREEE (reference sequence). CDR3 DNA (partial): TGTGCCAGCAGCACCGGGGCCCGGGGGAACATT. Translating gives CASSTGARGNI. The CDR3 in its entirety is CASSTGARGNIQYF.

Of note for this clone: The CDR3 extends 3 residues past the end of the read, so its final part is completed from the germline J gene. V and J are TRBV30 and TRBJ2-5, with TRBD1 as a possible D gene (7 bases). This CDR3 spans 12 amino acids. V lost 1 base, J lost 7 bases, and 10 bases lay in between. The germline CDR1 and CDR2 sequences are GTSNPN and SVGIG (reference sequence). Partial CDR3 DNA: TGTGCCTGGAGTGGACAGGGAGGGACC. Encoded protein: CAWSGQGGT. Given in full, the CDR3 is CAWSGQGGTQYF.

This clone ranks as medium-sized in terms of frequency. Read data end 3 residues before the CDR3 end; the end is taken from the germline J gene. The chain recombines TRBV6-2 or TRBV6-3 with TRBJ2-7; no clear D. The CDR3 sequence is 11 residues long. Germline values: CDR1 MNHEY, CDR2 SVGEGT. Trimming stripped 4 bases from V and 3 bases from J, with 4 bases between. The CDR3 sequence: CASSSHYEQYF. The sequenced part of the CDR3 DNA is TGTGCCAGCAGTTCCCACTACGAG.

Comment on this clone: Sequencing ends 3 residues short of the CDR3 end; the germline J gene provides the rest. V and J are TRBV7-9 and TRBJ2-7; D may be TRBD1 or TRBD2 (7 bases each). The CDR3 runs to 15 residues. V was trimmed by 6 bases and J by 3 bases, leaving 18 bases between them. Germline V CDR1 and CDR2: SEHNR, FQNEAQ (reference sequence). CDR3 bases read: TGTGCCAGCAGTTCCCGACAGGGAGGGGGCTACGAG. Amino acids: CASSSRQGGGYE. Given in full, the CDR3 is CASSSRQGGGYEQYF.

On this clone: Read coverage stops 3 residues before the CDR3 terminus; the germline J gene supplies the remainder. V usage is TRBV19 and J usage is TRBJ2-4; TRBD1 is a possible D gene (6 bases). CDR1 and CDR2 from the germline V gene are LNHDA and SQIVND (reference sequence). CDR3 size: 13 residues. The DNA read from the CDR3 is TGTGCCAGTACCGGGGACACGTTCTATGGT. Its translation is CASTGDTFYG. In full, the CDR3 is CASTGDTFYGQYF.

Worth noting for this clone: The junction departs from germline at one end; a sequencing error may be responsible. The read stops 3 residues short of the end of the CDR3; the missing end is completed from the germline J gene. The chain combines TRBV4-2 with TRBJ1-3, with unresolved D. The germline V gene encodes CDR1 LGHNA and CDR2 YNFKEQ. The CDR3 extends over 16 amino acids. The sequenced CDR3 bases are TGCGCCAGCAGCCAAGACTTGCCTATCGCCGGAAACACC. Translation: CASSQDLPIAGNT. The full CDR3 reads CASSQDLPIAGNTIYF.

The CDR3 loop reads CASSFQGGDTEAFF. The sequenced part of the CDR3 DNA is TGTGCCAGCAGCTTCCAGGGGGGAGACACTGAA. V gene TRBV7-3 combines with J gene TRBJ1-1, with TRBD1 identical over 7 bases. Read data end 3 residues before the CDR3 end; the end is taken from the germline J gene. Germline CDR1 is SGHTA and CDR2 is FQGTGA. The V gene end was trimmed by 3 bases and the J gene end by 3 bases; junction bases not matched to a gene: 4. This CDR3 comprises 14 residues. The whole variable domain, filled in from reference TRBV7-3 and TRBJ1-1, reads GAGVSQTPSNKVTEKGKYVELRCDPISGHTALYWYRQSLGQGPEFLIYFQGTGAADDSGLPNDRFFAVRPEGSVSTLKIQRTERGDSAVYLCASSFQGGDTEAFFGQGTRLTVV.

The CDR3 sequence: CSATRSGNTIYF. Incomplete CDR3 DNA: TGCAGTGCTACCAGGTCGGGAAACACC. V and J are TRBV20-1 and TRBJ1-3, with no clear D. With the read ending 3 residues before the CDR3 end, the germline J gene is used to fill in that end. The V and J ends lost 4 bases and 4 bases respectively, with 8 bases between them. This CDR3 has 12 residues. Germline CDR1 and CDR2: DFQATT and SNEGSKA (reference sequence).

The CDR3 bases that were read are TGCAGTGCTAGAGACAGGGGGGACCCGTTTGGC. It codes for CSARDRGDPFG. The CDR3 reads in full as CSARDRGDPFGYTF. V and J are TRBV20-1 and TRBJ1-2; 7 bases map to TRBD1. The CDR3 extends 3 residues past the end of the read, so its final part is completed from the germline J gene. The germline V gene encodes CDR1 DFQATT and CDR2 SNEGSKA (reference sequence). V gave up 0 bases and J gave up 7 bases; unmatched junction bases: 8. The CDR3 spans 14 residues.

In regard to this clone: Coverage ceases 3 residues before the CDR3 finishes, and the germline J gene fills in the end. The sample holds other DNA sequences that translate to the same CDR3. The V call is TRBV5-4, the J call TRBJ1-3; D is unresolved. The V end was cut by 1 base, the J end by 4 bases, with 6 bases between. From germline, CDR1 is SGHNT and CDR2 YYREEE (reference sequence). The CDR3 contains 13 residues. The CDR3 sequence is CASSLRAGNTIYF. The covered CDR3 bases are TGTGCCAGCAGCTTGAGGGCGGGAAACACC.

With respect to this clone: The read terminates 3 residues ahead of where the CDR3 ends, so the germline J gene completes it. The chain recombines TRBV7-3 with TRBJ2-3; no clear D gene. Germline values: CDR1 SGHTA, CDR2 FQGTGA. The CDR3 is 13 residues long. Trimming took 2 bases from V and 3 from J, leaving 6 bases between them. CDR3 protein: CASSLFTTDTQYF. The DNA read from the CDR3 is TGTGCCAGCAGCTTATTCACAACAGATACG.

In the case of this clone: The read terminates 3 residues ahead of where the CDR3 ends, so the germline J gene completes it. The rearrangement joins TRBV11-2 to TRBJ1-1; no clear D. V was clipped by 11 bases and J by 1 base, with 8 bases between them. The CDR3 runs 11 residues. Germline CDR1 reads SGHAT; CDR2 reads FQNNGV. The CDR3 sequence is CASRGNTEAFF. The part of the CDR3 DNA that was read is TGTGCCTCTAGAGGGAACACTGAA.

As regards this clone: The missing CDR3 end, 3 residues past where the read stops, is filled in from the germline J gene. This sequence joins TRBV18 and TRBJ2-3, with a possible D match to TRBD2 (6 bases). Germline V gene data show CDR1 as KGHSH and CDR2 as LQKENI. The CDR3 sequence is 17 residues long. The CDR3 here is CASSPPSGGVAGETQYF. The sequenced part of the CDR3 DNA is TGTGCCAGCTCACCACCGTCGGGCGGGGTCGCGGGTGAGACG.

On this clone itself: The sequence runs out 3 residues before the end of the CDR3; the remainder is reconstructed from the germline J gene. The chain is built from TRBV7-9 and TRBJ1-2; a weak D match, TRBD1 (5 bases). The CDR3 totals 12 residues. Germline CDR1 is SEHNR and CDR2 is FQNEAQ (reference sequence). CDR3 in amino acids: CASNRLGGGYTF. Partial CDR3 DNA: TGTGCCAGCAACCGTTTGGGGGGAGGC.

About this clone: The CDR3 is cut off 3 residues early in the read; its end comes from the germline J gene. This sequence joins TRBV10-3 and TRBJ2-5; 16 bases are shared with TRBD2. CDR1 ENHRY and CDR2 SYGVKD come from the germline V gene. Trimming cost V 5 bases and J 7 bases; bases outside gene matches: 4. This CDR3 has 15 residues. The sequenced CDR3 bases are TGTGCCATCAGTTCCGGGACTAGCGGGGGGGGGACC. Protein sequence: CAISSGTSGGGT. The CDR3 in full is CAISSGTSGGGTQYF.

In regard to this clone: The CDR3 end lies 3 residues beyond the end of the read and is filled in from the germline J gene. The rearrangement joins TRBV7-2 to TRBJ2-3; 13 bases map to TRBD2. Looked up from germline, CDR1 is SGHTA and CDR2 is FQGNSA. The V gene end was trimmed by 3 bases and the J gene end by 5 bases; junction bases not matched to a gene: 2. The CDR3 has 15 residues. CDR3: CASSLTSGGLDTQYF. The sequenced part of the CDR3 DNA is TGTGCCAGCAGCTTGACTAGCGGGGGGTTAGATACG.